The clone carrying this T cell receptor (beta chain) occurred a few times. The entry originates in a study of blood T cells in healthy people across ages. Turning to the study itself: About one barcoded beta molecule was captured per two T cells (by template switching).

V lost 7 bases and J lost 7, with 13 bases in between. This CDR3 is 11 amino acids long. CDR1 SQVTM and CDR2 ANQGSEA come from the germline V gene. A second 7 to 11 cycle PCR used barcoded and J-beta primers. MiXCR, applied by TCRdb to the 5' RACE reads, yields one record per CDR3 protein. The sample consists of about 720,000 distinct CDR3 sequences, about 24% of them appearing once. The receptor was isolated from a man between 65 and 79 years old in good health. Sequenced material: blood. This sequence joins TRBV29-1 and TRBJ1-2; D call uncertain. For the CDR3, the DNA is TGCAGCGCCGGTGGACTAAGTGGCTACACCTTC. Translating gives CSAGGLSGYTF.